This TCR beta chain was obtained from a study of shared clonotypes between healthy human individuals. Clones were sequenced by immunoSEQ multiplex PCR, and TCRdb holds only the in-frame ones, with some missing. The sample has about 1 million clones, roughly 80% seen once. V lost 4 bases and J lost 5; bases outside the gene matches: 5. The CDR3 totals 15 residues. From germline, CDR1 is SGHRS and CDR2 YFSETQ. Source material: memory CD4+ T cells sorted from blood. Stated subset: CD45RA-negative fraction. The chain has TRBV5-1 and TRBJ2-5, with 13 bases lining up with TRBD2. The clonotype comes from a man aged 18-30 years in good health. In DNA form, the CDR3 reads TGCGCCAGCAGCACCACTAGCGGGAGGGAGGAGACCCAGTACTTC. Translation gives CASSTTSGREETQYF.